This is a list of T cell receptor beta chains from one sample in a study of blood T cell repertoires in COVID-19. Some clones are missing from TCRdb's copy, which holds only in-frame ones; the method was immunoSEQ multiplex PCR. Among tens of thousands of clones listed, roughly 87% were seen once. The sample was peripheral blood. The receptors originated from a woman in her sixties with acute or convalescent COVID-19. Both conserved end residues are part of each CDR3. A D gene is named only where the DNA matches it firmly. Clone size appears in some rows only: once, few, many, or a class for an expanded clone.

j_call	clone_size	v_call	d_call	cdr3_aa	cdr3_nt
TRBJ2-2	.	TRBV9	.	CASSVELRERAGELFF	TGTGCCAGCAGCGTAGAATTGAGGGAGCGAGCCGGGGAGCTGTTTTTT
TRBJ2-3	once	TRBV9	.	CASSPSGHTDTQYF	TGTGCCAGCAGCCCGAGCGGTCACACAGATACGCAGTATTTT
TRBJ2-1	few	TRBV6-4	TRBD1	CASSTGGARAKEQFF	TGTGCCAGCAGTACAGGGGGCGCAAGGGCAAAGGAGCAGTTCTTC
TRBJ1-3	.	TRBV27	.	CASSLSSGSGNTIYF	TGTGCCAGCAGTTTATCGAGCGGCTCTGGAAACACCATATATTTT
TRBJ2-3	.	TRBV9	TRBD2	CASSVRGSGGRTDTQYF	TGTGCCAGCAGCGTAAGGGGTAGCGGGGGTCGGACAGATACGCAGTATTTT
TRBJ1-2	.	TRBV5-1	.	CASSIGGPGLNYGYTF	TGCGCCAGCAGCATTGGAGGGCCTGGACTGAACTATGGCTACACCTTC
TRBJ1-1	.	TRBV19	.	CASSTEERGEAFF	TGTGCCAGTAGTACAGAGGAACGGGGGGAAGCTTTCTTT
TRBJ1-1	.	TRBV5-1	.	CASSLGGEAEAFF	TGCGCCAGCAGCTTGGGAGGGGAGGCTGAAGCTTTCTTT
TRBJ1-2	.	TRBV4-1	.	CASSQGPGSVFWGYTF	TGCGCCAGCAGCCAAGGCCCAGGGTCAGTCTTTTGGGGCTACACCTTC
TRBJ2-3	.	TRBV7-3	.	CASSSLVTTSTDTQYF	TGTGCCAGCAGCTCCCTCGTAACTACTAGCACAGATACGCAGTATTTT
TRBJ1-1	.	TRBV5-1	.	CASSLRQGGTEAFF	TGCGCCAGCAGCTTGCGCCAGGGCGGTACTGAAGCTTTCTTT
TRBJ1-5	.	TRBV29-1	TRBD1	CSARGTEGQPQHF	TGCAGCGCTAGAGGGACAGAAGGTCAGCCCCAGCATTTT
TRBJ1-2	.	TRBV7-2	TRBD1	CASKDRADYGYTF	TGTGCCAGCAAGGACAGGGCGGACTATGGCTACACCTTC
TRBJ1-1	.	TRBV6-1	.	CASSESGVGTEAFF	TGTGCCAGCAGTGAGTCCGGGGTGGGCACTGAAGCTTTCTTT
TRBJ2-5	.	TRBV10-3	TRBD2	CAISGEGETQYF	TGTGCCATCAGTGGGGAGGGGGAGACCCAGTACTTC
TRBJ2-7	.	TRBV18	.	CASSPPGRSWEQYF	TGTGCCAGCTCACCGCCTGGCAGGTCGTGGGAGCAGTACTTC
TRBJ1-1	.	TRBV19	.	CASSIGWGGRTEAFF	TGTGCCAGTAGTATTGGATGGGGGGGCCGGACTGAAGCTTTCTTT
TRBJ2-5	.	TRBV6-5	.	CASSHQEGTQYF	TGTGCCAGCAGCCATCAGGAAGGGACCCAGTACTTC